The 22 T cell receptor beta chains reported below all come from one sample, sequenced in a study of blood T cell repertoires in COVID-19. TCRdb's copy holds only in-frame clones and misses some; the assay was immunoSEQ multiplex PCR. The sample includes some 510,000 clones, 70% to 90% of them seen just once. Specimen: PBMCs or T cells enriched from blood (not recorded which). The receptors here all came from a middle-aged woman who had recovered from COVID-19.

The rearrangement links TRBV5-1 to TRBJ2-2, with TRBD2 as a possible D gene (6 bases). Per germline, CDR1 SGHRS and CDR2 YFSETQ. V was clipped by 4 bases and J by 4 bases, with 17 bases between them. The CDR3 covers 16 residues. The CDR3 sequence: CASSHGTSRVTGELFF. Written as DNA, the CDR3 is TGCGCCAGCAGCCACGGGACTTCGCGTGTCACCGGGGAGCTGTTTTTT.

The chain uses TRBV5-6 and TRBJ2-5; 7 nucleotides agree with TRBD2. This CDR3 has 14 amino acids. V shed 6 bases and J 4 bases; nucleotides not matched to a gene: 9. Germline lookup yields CDR1 SGHDT and CDR2 YYEEEE. The CDR3 reads CASNNGGVVETQYF. The CDR3 nucleotides read TGTGCCAGCAACAATGGGGGGGTAGTAGAGACCCAGTACTTC. Combining the CDR3 with reference TRBV5-6 and TRBJ2-5 gives the whole variable domain DAGVTQSPTHLIKTRGQQVTLRCSPKSGHDTVSWYQQALGQGPQFIFQYYEEEERQRGNFPDRFSGHQFPNYSSELNVNALLLGDSALYLCASNNGGVVETQYFGPGTRLLVL.

In DNA, the CDR3 is TGTGCCAGCATCACGCGGGACAGGGGTAATTCACCCCTCCACTTT. This encodes CASITRDRGNSPLHF. The chain joins TRBV6-5 to TRBJ1-6, with 10 positions matching TRBD1. V was clipped by 7 bases and J by 6 bases; unmatched bases: 6. CDR1 is MNHEY, CDR2 SVGAGI, per germline. There are 15 residues in the CDR3.

This clone was detected once. The chain joins TRBV27 to TRBJ2-2, with D perhaps TRBD1 (8 bases). Deletions cut 0 bases from V and 6 bases from J, with 29 bases between. Germline values: CDR1 MNHEY, CDR2 SMNVEV (reference sequence). CDR3 size: 21 residues. The CDR3, as DNA: TGTGCCAGCAGTTTATCGCTTCCAGGGACAGGTAGCGGGCTTAGGTCCGGGGAGCTGTTTTTT. It yields the protein CASSLSLPGTGSGLRSGELFF.

This clone has more than one count but fewer than ten. V gene TRBV29-1 combines with J gene TRBJ1-1; D possibly corresponds to TRBD1 (6 bases). The germline gives CDR1 SQVTM, CDR2 ANQGSEA. Trimming stripped 4 bases from V and 5 bases from J, with 14 bases between. This CDR3 comprises 13 residues. CDR3 bases: TGCAGCGTTGGAGGGGGGGCGAGGACTGAAGCTTTCTTT. Protein sequence: CSVGGGARTEAFF.

J is TRBJ1-2 and V is TRBV30, with D perhaps TRBD1 (6 bases). V was clipped by 7 bases and J by 8 bases, with 17 bases between them. There are 12 residues in the CDR3. The germline V gene encodes CDR1 GTSNPN and CDR2 SVGIG (reference sequence). The CDR3 sequence is CALQGMGKGYTF. The CDR3 DNA sequence: TGTGCCTTACAGGGTATGGGCAAAGGCTACACCTTC.

Only one count was recorded for this clone. The chain carries TRBV19 and TRBJ2-7; D not certain. In germline, CDR1 is LNHDA, CDR2 SQIVND (reference sequence). This CDR3 contains 13 residues. Trimming removed 3 bases at V and 3 bases at J, with 9 bases between. The CDR3 DNA reads TGTGCCAGTAGTATTGGCAGGCTCTACGAGCAGTACTTC. It translates to CASSIGRLYEQYF.

The genes are TRBV19 and TRBJ1-5, with D hard to call. Looked up from germline, CDR1 is LNHDA and CDR2 is SQIVND (reference sequence). The CDR3 extends over 13 amino acids. Between the trimmed V and J ends, which lost 6 bases and 3 bases, there was a span of 9 bases. CDR3 DNA: TGTGCCAGTAGCTATGCGGACAATCAGCCCCAGCATTTT. The encoded protein is CASSYADNQPQHF. The whole variable domain, remainder taken from reference TRBV19 and TRBJ1-5, is DGGITQSPKYLFRKEGQNVTLSCEQNLNHDAMYWYRQDPGQGLRLIYYSQIVNDFQKGDIAEGYSVSREKKESFPLTVTSAQKNPTAFYLCASSYADNQPQHFGDGTRLSIL.

The DNA of the CDR3 is TGTGCCAGCAGCGTCGAGCCTAGCACAGATACGCAGTATTTT. Amino acid sequence: CASSVEPSTDTQYF. The genes are TRBV9 and TRBJ2-3; D ambiguous. Deletions cut 2 bases from V and 0 bases from J, with 7 bases between. The length of the CDR3 is 14 residues. Germline loops: CDR1 SGDLS, CDR2 YYNGEE.

This clone was seen once. The chain employs TRBV5-1 and TRBJ1-2; TRBD1 agrees at 9 bases. This CDR3 region has 15 residues. V was pared by 3 bases and J by 6 bases, with 9 bases of the junction left unmatched. The germline CDR1 and CDR2 sequences are SGHRS and YFSETQ. The CDR3 reads CASSWDRAEINGYTF. Written as DNA, the CDR3 is TGCGCCAGCAGCTGGGACAGGGCGGAAATAAATGGCTACACCTTC.

This clone occurred once. A read error may be the cause here, since a much bigger clone is one base away. J is TRBJ1-1 and V is TRBV4-1, with a tentative D call TRBD1 (5 bases). V was shortened by 0 bases and J by 3 bases, with 5 bases between the two germline ends. This CDR3 is built from 13 residues. CDR1 is MGHRA, CDR2 YSYEKL, per germline. The CDR3 DNA reads as TGCGCCAGCAGCCAAGACAGGGACACTGAAGCTTTCTTT. Translated, it gives CASSQDRDTEAFF.

V gene TRBV5-6 combines with J gene TRBJ2-3; 10 bases align to TRBD1. This CDR3 comprises 17 residues. The J segment lost 6 bases and the V segment lost 1 base, leaving 11 bases of the junction unmatched. The V gene's germline CDR1 is SGHDT and CDR2 YYEEEE. CDR3: CASSLFGRQGARDTQYF. The CDR3 DNA reads TGTGCCAGCAGCTTGTTCGGAAGACAGGGGGCAAGGGATACGCAGTATTTT.

CDR3 nucleotides: TGTGCCAGCAGTTACGGCGGGCGACCCGGCGGGGAGCTGTTTTTT. Protein product: CASSYGGRPGGELFF. The chain employs TRBV6-5 and TRBJ2-2; D might be TRBD2 (5 bases). Germline V gene data show CDR1 as MNHEY and CDR2 as SVGAGI. V dropped 2 bases and J dropped 7 bases, with 14 bases sitting between them. The CDR3 has 15 amino acids.

The chain joins TRBV27 to TRBJ2-2; 10 positions match TRBD2. The germline CDR1 and CDR2 sequences are MNHEY and SMNVEV (reference sequence). This CDR3 contains 16 residues. The ends lost 6 bases at V and 4 bases at J; junction bases unmatched: 8. The CDR3 bases are TGTGCCAGCAGATTTACTAGCGGGGCTAGCACCGGGGAGCTGTTTTTT. This translates into CASRFTSGASTGELFF.

The chain recombines TRBV6-5 with TRBJ2-3; D unresolved. The CDR3 is 15 residues long. V was shortened by 3 bases and J by 2 bases, with 12 bases between the two germline ends. Germline V gene data show CDR1 as MNHEY and CDR2 as SVGAGI. In DNA form, the CDR3 reads TGTGCCAGCAGTTATAAAACGCAGTTCACAGATACGCAGTATTTT. Its protein product is CASSYKTQFTDTQYF.

This chain joins TRBV6-1 and TRBJ2-7; 10 bases align to TRBD1. V gave up 1 base and J gave up 6 bases; unmatched junction bases: 15. There are 18 residues in the CDR3. Germline CDR1 is MNHNS and CDR2 is SASEGT. In DNA form, the CDR3 reads TGTGCCAGCAGTGAAGTCGGGACAGGGGTTGGTAGCCTTGTCGAGCAGTACTTC. It specifies CASSEVGTGVGSLVEQYF.

The V and J genes are TRBV6-2 or TRBV6-3 and TRBJ2-3; D perhaps matches TRBD2 (6 bases). With 2 bases removed from V and 6 bases from J, the gap between germline ends came to 15 bases. The germline gives CDR1 MNHEY, CDR2 SVGEGT. This CDR3 is 15 amino acids long. CDR3 nucleotides: TGTGCCAGCAGTTACGCTCGGGAGAATTGGGATACGCAGTATTTT. It is translated as CASSYARENWDTQYF.

V gene TRBV11-2 combines with J gene TRBJ2-1; D unclear. V was pared by 4 bases and J by 9 bases, with 19 bases between. The CDR3 consists of 15 residues. CDR1 is SGHAT and CDR2 is FQNNGV in the germline V gene. The CDR3: CASSSNSNIPGEQFF. CDR3 DNA: TGTGCCAGCAGCTCAAATTCGAATATACCGGGTGAGCAGTTCTTC.

The V and J genes are TRBV11-2 and TRBJ2-7, with D uncertain. The CDR3 covers 15 residues. Germline V gene sequence: CDR1 SGHAT, CDR2 FQNNGV. Trimming left V 0 bases short and J 2 bases short, with 11 bases between. CDR3 sequence reads: CASSLETGRPYEQYF. In nucleotides, the CDR3 is TGTGCCAGCAGCTTAGAGACGGGTCGGCCCTACGAGCAGTACTTC.

The chain links TRBV20-1 to TRBJ2-3; no definite D call. The CDR3 consists of 11 residues. V was pared by 6 bases and J by 11 bases, with 15 bases between. The germline gives CDR1 DFQATT, CDR2 SNEGSKA (reference sequence). CDR3 residues: CSALNFDLQYF. Here the CDR3 DNA reads TGCAGTGCCCTAAACTTCGATTTGCAGTATTTT.

A single count supports this clone. The genes are TRBV3-1 (or the pseudogene TRBV3-2) and TRBJ1-1, with D maybe TRBD1 (5 bases). V was trimmed by 4 bases and J by 2 bases, leaving 20 bases between them. This CDR3 contains 17 residues. Germline V gene sequence: CDR1 LGHDT, CDR2 YNNKEL (reference sequence). In nucleotides, the CDR3 is TGTGCCAGCAGCCCCACCCGTGGGGGGAATCGAAACACTGAAGCTTTCTTT. It encodes CASSPTRGGNRNTEAFF.

This chain links TRBV6-5 with TRBJ1-1; 10 positions agree with TRBD1. Germline values: CDR1 MNHEY, CDR2 SVGAGI. The CDR3 loop spans 15 amino acids. Trimming took 6 bases from V and 3 from J; bases not matched to a gene: 7. The CDR3 sequence: CASSLGTGAYTEAFF. CDR3 DNA: TGTGCCAGCAGCCTCGGGACAGGGGCTTACACTGAAGCTTTCTTT.